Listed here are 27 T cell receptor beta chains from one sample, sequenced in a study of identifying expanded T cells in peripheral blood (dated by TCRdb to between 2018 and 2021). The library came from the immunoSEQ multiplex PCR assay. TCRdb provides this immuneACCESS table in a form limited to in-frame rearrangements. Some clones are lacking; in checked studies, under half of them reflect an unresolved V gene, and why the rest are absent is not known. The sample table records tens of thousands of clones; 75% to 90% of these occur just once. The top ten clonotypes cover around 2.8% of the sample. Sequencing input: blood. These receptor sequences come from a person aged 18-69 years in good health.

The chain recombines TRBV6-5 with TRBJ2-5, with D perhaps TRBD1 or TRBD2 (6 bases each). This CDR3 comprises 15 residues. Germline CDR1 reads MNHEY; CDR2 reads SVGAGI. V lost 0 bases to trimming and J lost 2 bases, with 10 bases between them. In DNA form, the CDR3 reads TGTGCCAGCAGTTACTCAGGCGGGACACAAGAGACCCAGTACTTC. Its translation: CASSYSGGTQETQYF.

DNA of the CDR3: TGTGCCAGCAGTCGACAGGGAAGGTGGGAGGGCTACACCTTC. This codes for CASSRQGRWEGYTF. The rearrangement uses TRBV6-6 and TRBJ1-2; 7 bases agree with TRBD1. This CDR3 has 14 residues. Germline CDR1 is MNHNY and CDR2 is SVGAGI (reference sequence). Trimming cost V 5 bases and J 8 bases; bases outside gene matches: 11.

The CDR3 loop is CSVARPNQPQHF. DNA of the CDR3: TGCAGCGTTGCCCGACCGAATCAGCCCCAGCATTTT. J is TRBJ1-5 and V is TRBV29-1, with no clear D. Germline assignment: CDR1 SQVTM and CDR2 ANQGSEA. V dropped 4 bases and J dropped 4 bases, with 8 bases sitting between them. CDR3 length: 12 residues.

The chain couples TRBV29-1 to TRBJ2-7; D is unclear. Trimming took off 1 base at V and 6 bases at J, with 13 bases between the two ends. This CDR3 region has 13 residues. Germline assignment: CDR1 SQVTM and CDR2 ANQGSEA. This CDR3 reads CSVEVTTASEQYF. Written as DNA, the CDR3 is TGCAGCGTTGAAGTTACGACCGCCTCCGAGCAGTACTTC.

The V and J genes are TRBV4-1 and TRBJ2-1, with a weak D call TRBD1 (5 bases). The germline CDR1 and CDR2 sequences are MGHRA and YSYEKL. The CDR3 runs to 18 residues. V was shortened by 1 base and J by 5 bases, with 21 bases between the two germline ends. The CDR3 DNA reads TGCGCCAGCAGCCAAGTGTTTAGGGGTTGGGGTACGAACAATGAGCAGTTCTTC. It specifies CASSQVFRGWGTNNEQFF.

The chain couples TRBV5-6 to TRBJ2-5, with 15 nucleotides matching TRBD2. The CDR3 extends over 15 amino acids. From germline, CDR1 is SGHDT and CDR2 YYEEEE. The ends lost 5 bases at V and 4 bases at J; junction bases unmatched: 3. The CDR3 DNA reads TGTGCCAGCAGTCAGGGACTAGCGGGAGGAGAGACCCAGTACTTC. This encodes CASSQGLAGGETQYF.

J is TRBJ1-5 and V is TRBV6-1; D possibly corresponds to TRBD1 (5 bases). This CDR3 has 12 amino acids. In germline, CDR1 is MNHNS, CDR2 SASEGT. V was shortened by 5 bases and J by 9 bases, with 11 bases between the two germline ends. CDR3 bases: TGTGCCAGCAGTAGAGGGGTGACGCCCCAGCATTTT. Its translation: CASSRGVTPQHF.

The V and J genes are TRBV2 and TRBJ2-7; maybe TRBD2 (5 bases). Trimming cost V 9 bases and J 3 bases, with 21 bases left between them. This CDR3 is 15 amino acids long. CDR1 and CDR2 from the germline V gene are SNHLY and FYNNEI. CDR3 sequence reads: CASYAHGLSNYEQYF. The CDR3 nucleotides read TGTGCCAGTTACGCCCACGGACTTTCCAACTACGAGCAGTACTTC.

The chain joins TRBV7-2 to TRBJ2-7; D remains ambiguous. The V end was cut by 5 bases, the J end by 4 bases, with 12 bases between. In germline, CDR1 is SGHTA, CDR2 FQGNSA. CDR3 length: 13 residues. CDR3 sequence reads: CASSQRVGYEQYF. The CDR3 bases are TGTGCCAGCAGCCAAAGGGTGGGGTACGAGCAGTACTTC.

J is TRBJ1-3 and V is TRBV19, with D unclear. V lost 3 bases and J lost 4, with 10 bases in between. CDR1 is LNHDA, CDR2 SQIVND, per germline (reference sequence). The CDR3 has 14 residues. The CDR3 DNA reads TGTGCCAGTAGTATGACTCCATTGGGAAACACCATATATTTT. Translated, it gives CASSMTPLGNTIYF.

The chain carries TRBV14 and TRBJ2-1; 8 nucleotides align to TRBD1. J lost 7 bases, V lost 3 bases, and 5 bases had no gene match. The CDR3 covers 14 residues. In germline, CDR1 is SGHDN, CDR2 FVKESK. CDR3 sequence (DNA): TGTGCCAGCAGCCATTACAGGGGGTTGAATGAGCAGTTCTTC. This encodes CASSHYRGLNEQFF.

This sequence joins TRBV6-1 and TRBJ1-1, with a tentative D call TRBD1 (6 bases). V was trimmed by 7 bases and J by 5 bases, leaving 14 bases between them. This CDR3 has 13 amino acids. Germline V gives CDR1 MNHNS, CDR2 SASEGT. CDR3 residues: CASTEGGRTEAFF. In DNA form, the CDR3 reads TGTGCCAGCACCGAAGGGGGGCGGACTGAAGCTTTCTTT.

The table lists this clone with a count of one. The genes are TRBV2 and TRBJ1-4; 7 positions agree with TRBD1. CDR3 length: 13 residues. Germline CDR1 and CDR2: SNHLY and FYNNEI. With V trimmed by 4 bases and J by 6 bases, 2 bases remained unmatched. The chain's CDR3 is CASSVQGDEKLFF. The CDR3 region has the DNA TGTGCCAGCAGTGTCCAGGGGGATGAAAAACTGTTTTTT.

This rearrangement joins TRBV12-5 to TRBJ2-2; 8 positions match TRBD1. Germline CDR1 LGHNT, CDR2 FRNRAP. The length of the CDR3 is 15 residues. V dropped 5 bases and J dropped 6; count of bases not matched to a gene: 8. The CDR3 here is CASGPGGSGPGELFF. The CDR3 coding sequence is TGTGCTAGTGGTCCAGGGGGCTCTGGTCCCGGGGAGCTGTTTTTT.

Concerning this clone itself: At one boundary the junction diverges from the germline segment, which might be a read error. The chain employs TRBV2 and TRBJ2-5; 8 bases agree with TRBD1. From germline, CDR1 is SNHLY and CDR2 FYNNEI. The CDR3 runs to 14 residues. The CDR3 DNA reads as TGTGCCAGCAGAGGACAGGGTGGGAAAGAGGCCCAGTACTTC. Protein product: CASRGQGGKEAQYF.

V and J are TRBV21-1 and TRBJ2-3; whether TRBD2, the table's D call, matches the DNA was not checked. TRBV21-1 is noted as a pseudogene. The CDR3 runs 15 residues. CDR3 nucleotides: TGTGCCAGCAGCCCCCAAGCGGGAGGGGTAGATACGCAGTATTTT. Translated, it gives CASSPQAGGVDTQYF.

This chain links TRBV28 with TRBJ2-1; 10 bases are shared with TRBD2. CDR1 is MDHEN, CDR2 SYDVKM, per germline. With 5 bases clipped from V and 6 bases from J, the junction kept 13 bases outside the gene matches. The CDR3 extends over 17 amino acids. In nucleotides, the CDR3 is TGTGCCAGCAGTCAGACAGGACTAGCGGAGCCATTCAATGAGCAGTTCTTC. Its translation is CASSQTGLAEPFNEQFF.

Written as DNA, the CDR3 is TGTGCCAGCTCACCTCATGACAGGGAAGCTTTCTTT. As protein: CASSPHDREAFF. The chain joins TRBV18 to TRBJ1-1; perhaps TRBD1 as D (6 bases). V lost 3 bases and J lost 8, with 10 bases in between. This CDR3 spans 12 amino acids. Germline V gene data show CDR1 as KGHSH and CDR2 as LQKENI.

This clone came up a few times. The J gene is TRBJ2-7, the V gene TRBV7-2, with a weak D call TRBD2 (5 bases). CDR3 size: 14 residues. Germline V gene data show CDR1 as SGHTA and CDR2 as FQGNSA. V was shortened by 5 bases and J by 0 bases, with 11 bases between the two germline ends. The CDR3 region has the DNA TGTGCCAGCAGCCCCTCAGCGGACTCCTACGAGCAGTACTTC. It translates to CASSPSADSYEQYF.

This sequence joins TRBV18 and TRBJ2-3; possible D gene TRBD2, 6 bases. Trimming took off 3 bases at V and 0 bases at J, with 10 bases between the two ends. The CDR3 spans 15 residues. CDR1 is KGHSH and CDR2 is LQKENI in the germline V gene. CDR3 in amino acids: CASSPQGTSTDTQYF. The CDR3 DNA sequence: TGTGCCAGCTCACCCCAAGGGACTAGCACAGATACGCAGTATTTT.

CDR3 sequence: CASSLSASGYNEQFF. The CDR3 DNA follows: TGTGCCAGCAGCTTGTCGGCTAGCGGATACAATGAGCAGTTCTTC. V usage is TRBV5-6 and J usage is TRBJ2-1; 7 nucleotides align to TRBD2. V was pared by 1 base and J by 4 bases, with 5 bases of the junction left unmatched. The CDR3 is 15 amino acids. The germline CDR1 and CDR2 sequences are SGHDT and YYEEEE.

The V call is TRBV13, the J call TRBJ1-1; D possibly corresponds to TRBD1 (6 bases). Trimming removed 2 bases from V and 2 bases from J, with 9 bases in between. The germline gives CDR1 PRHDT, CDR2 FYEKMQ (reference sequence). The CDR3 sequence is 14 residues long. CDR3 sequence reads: CASSLNRDNTEAFF. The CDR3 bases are TGTGCCAGCAGCTTAAACAGGGACAACACTGAAGCTTTCTTT.

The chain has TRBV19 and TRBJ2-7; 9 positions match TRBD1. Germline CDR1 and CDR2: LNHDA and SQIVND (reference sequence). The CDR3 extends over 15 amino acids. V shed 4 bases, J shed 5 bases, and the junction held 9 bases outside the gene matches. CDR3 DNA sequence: TGTGCCAGTAGTACCACCCAAACAGGGGGCAACGAGCAGTACTTC. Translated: CASSTTQTGGNEQYF. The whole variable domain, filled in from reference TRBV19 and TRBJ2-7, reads DGGITQSPKYLFRKEGQNVTLSCEQNLNHDAMYWYRQDPGQGLRLIYYSQIVNDFQKGDIAEGYSVSREKKESFPLTVTSAQKNPTAFYLCASSTTQTGGNEQYFGPGTRLTVT.

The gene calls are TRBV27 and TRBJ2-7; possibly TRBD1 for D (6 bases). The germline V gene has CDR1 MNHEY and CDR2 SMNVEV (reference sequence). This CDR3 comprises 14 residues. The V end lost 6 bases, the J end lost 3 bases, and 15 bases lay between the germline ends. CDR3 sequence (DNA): TGTGCCAGCAGGGCACAGGGAAGGGACTACGAGCAGTACTTC. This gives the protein CASRAQGRDYEQYF.

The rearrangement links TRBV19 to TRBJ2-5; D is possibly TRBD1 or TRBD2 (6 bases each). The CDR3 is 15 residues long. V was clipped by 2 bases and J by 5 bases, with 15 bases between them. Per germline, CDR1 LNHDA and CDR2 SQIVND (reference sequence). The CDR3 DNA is TGTGCCAGTAGTATAAACACAGGGAGGATGGAGACCCAGTACTTC. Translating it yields CASSINTGRMETQYF.

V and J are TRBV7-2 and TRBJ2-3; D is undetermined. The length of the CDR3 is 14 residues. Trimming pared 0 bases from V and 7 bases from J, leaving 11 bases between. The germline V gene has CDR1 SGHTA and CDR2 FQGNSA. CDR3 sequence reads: CASSLAKGDYTQYF. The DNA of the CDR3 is TGTGCCAGCAGCTTAGCGAAAGGAGACTATACGCAGTATTTT.

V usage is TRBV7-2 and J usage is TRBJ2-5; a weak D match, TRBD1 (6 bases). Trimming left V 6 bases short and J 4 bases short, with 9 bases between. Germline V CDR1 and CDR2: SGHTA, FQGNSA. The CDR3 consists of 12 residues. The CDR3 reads CASSQGIETQYF. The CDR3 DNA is TGTGCCAGCAGTCAGGGGATAGAGACCCAGTACTTC.